One sample yielded the 29 T cell receptor beta chains listed below, sequenced in a study of OX40 agonist ivuxolimab in advanced cancers. The repertoire was sequenced with immunoSEQ multiplex PCR; TCRdb's copy has only in-frame clones and lacks some. The sample lists about 93,000 clones, 92% occurring once. The sequencing used CD4+ or CD8+ T cells sorted from blood, collected in a trial of the OX40 agonist ivuxolimab. Every receptor here comes from an adult with an advanced solid tumor such as melanoma, head and neck, liver or kidney cancer.

With respect to this clone: Mismatch with germline at one junction end may stem from a read error. The chain uses TRBV5-1 and TRBJ2-7, with TRBD2 matching over 9 bases. The germline gives CDR1 SGHRS, CDR2 YFSETQ. The CDR3 loop spans 17 amino acids. The DNA of the CDR3 is TGCGCCAGCACCTTGGGGGGGATTAGCGGGAGTTCCTACGAGCAGTACTTC. Protein sequence: CASTLGGISGSSYEQYF.

The V gene is TRBV5-4, the J gene TRBJ2-1; 9 bases line up with TRBD1. The CDR3 is made up of 13 amino acids. V was clipped by 3 bases and J by 8 bases; unmatched bases: 3. The germline CDR1 and CDR2 sequences are SGHNT and YYREEE (reference sequence). This chain's CDR3 is CASSWDRVDEQFF. Here the CDR3 DNA reads TGTGCCAGCAGCTGGGACAGGGTCGATGAGCAGTTCTTC.

The chain is built from TRBV27 and TRBJ2-5, with 11 positions matching TRBD1. The J segment lost 0 bases and the V segment lost 5 bases, leaving 5 bases of the junction unmatched. The CDR3 totals 16 residues. The germline gives CDR1 MNHEY, CDR2 SMNVEV (reference sequence). This chain's CDR3 is CASSQGTGGNQETQYF. The CDR3 DNA reads as TGTGCCAGCAGTCAAGGGACAGGGGGAAACCAAGAGACCCAGTACTTC.

The chain has TRBV2 and TRBJ1-2; TRBD1 agrees at 7 bases. J gave up 2 bases and V 0 bases, and 0 bases lay outside the gene matches. Germline lookup yields CDR1 SNHLY and CDR2 FYNNEI. This CDR3 spans 14 amino acids. CDR3: CASSEAGQNYGYTF. The CDR3 region has the DNA TGTGCCAGCAGTGAAGCGGGACAGAACTATGGCTACACCTTC. Combining the CDR3 with reference TRBV2 and TRBJ1-2 gives the whole variable domain EPEVTQTPSHQVTQMGQEVILRCVPISNHLYFYWYRQILGQKVEFLVSFYNNEISEKSEIFDDQFSVERPDGSNFTLKIRSTKLEDSAMYFCASSEAGQNYGYTFGSGTRLTVV.

The chain combines TRBV9 with TRBJ2-3; 7 bases map to TRBD2. With 4 bases clipped from V and 3 bases from J, the junction kept 8 bases outside the gene matches. This CDR3 spans 15 amino acids. The germline V gene has CDR1 SGDLS and CDR2 YYNGEE. The CDR3 loop reads CASSPTSAPTDTQYF. The CDR3 DNA reads as TGTGCCAGCAGCCCTACTAGCGCCCCGACAGATACGCAGTATTTT. Together with reference TRBV9 and TRBJ2-3, the CDR3 gives the full variable domain: DSGVTQTPKHLITATGQRVTLRCSPRSGDLSVYWYQQSLDQGLQFLIQYYNGEERAKGNILERFSAQQFPDLHSELNLSSLELGDSALYFCASSPTSAPTDTQYFGPGTRLTVL.

The V gene is TRBV6-5, the J gene TRBJ2-1; D tentatively reads TRBD1 or TRBD2 (5 bases each). The CDR3 totals 16 residues. Germline CDR1 reads MNHEY; CDR2 reads SVGAGI. The V gene lost 4 bases and the J gene lost 9 bases, with 22 bases spanning the gap. The CDR3: CASSSLRGGGEGEQFF. The CDR3 DNA reads TGTGCCAGCAGTTCCCTCCGTGGGGGTGGGGAAGGTGAGCAGTTCTTC.

The sample holds a few counts of this clone. V usage is TRBV6-6 and J usage is TRBJ2-1, with D hard to call. V was trimmed by 4 bases and J by 8 bases, leaving 6 bases between them. This CDR3 region has 11 residues. From germline, CDR1 is MNHNY and CDR2 SVGAGI (reference sequence). CDR3 amino acids: CASSWSDEQFF. The CDR3 nucleotides read TGTGCCAGCAGTTGGAGCGATGAGCAGTTCTTC.

V gene TRBV19 combines with J gene TRBJ1-1, with D hard to call. CDR1 and CDR2 from the germline V gene are LNHDA and SQIVND (reference sequence). The CDR3 runs to 16 residues. V was trimmed by 8 bases and J by 3 bases, leaving 22 bases between them. This CDR3 is CASAPRFLGEHTEAFF. CDR3 DNA: TGTGCCAGTGCCCCCCGGTTCCTAGGAGAGCACACTGAAGCTTTCTTT.

The chain recombines TRBV5-4 with TRBJ1-4, with 7 bases identical to TRBD1. In germline, CDR1 is SGHNT, CDR2 YYREEE (reference sequence). The trim removed 3 bases at V and 7 bases at J, leaving 12 bases unmatched. The CDR3 covers 16 residues. The CDR3 sequence: CASSSAPRGGTEKLFF. The CDR3 nucleotides are TGTGCCAGCAGCTCAGCCCCCAGGGGGGGTACTGAAAAACTGTTTTTT.

The genes are TRBV6-6 and TRBJ2-3, with D uncertain. In germline, CDR1 is MNHNY, CDR2 SVGAGI (reference sequence). The V end lost 4 bases, the J end lost 4 bases, and 15 bases lay between the germline ends. This CDR3 is 15 amino acids long. CDR3 sequence: CASSSRTGLPDTQYF. The CDR3, as DNA: TGTGCCAGCAGTTCCAGAACGGGCTTGCCAGATACGCAGTATTTT.

In its sample, this clone was seen once. In DNA form, the CDR3 reads TGTGCCAGCAGCCCCCCTAACCGTTACAATGAGCAGTTCTTC. Protein: CASSPPNRYNEQFF. The chain is built from TRBV9 and TRBJ2-1, with D unresolved. In germline, CDR1 is SGDLS, CDR2 YYNGEE. The CDR3 is 14 amino acids. Trimming shortened V by 4 bases and J by 4 bases, and 12 bases separated the two germline ends.

CDR3 residues: CASSVGMRGEQFF. The CDR3 coding sequence is TGTGCCAGCAGCGTAGGGATGCGCGGTGAGCAGTTCTTC. The V gene is TRBV9, the J gene TRBJ2-1, with no clear D. The CDR3 consists of 13 residues. Germline lookup yields CDR1 SGDLS and CDR2 YYNGEE. Trimming stripped 0 bases from V and 9 bases from J, with 10 bases between.

The V call is TRBV6-5, the J call TRBJ2-1; 9 bases map to TRBD2. CDR1 is MNHEY, CDR2 SVGAGI, per germline. The CDR3 length is 15 residues. The junction had 13 bases not matched to a gene; V was cut back by 7 bases and J by 9 bases. The CDR3, as DNA: TGTGCCAGCAAGACGAAGGCGGGGGGGTCGGGTGAGCAGTTCTTC. It specifies CASKTKAGGSGEQFF.

The chain couples TRBV5-4 to TRBJ2-3, with 8 positions matching TRBD1. Trimming removed 2 bases from V and 4 bases from J; junction bases left unmatched: 0. CDR3 size: 13 residues. Germline CDR1 and CDR2: SGHNT and YYREEE (reference sequence). The CDR3: CASSLQGADTQYF. Here the CDR3 DNA reads TGTGCCAGCAGCTTACAGGGGGCAGATACGCAGTATTTT.

This chain joins TRBV5-1 and TRBJ1-1; D is unclear. CDR1 is SGHRS and CDR2 is YFSETQ in the germline V gene. V lost 2 bases and J 4 bases, leaving 9 bases between the germline ends. The CDR3 consists of 13 residues. In nucleotides, the CDR3 is TGCGCCAGCAGCTTCGGAAGCGGCACTGAAGCTTTCTTT. Translation: CASSFGSGTEAFF.

This clone was observed a single time. The chain uses TRBV5-6 and TRBJ2-7; the D is unclear. The germline V gene has CDR1 SGHDT and CDR2 YYEEEE. This CDR3 has 12 residues. Trimming cost V 3 bases and J 4 bases, with 8 bases left between them. CDR3 sequence (DNA): TGTGCCAGCAGCTACCGCCTGTACGAGCAGTACTTC. Translation: CASSYRLYEQYF.

This chain uses TRBV5-1 with TRBJ2-7; 8 bases are a match to TRBD1. This CDR3 contains 19 residues. The V gene end was trimmed by 4 bases and the J gene end by 6 bases; junction bases not matched to a gene: 24. Germline-derived CDR1 and CDR2 are SGHRS and YFSETQ. CDR3 sequence reads: CASSLRPGQAPEVDCEQYF. The CDR3 DNA sequence: TGCGCCAGCAGCCTTAGACCGGGACAGGCCCCCGAGGTGGATTGCGAGCAGTACTTC.

The chain links TRBV2 to TRBJ1-4; D remains unclear. The CDR3 loop spans 13 amino acids. Germline loops: CDR1 SNHLY, CDR2 FYNNEI. V lost 3 bases, J lost 7 bases, and 9 bases lay in between. The CDR3, as DNA: TGTGCCAGCAGTGAGGGGTTAAGTGAAAAACTGTTTTTT. Encoded protein: CASSEGLSEKLFF.

The J gene is TRBJ2-3, the V gene TRBV30, with 8 bases identical to TRBD1. V shed 7 bases and J 2 bases; nucleotides not matched to a gene: 8. The CDR3 is 14 amino acids. Germline V gene data show CDR1 as GTSNPN and CDR2 as SVGIG (reference sequence). The CDR3 loop is CALDRDPPTDTQYF. The CDR3 nucleotides are TGTGCCTTGGACAGGGATCCTCCCACAGATACGCAGTATTTT.

The V gene is TRBV18, the J gene TRBJ1-5; TRBD1 might be the D (5 bases). The CDR3 extends over 17 amino acids. The germline V and J ends were trimmed by 4 bases and 4 bases, with 20 bases remaining between them. Germline lookup yields CDR1 KGHSH and CDR2 LQKENI. This chain's CDR3 is CASSLRQNNLANQPQHF. The CDR3 DNA is TGTGCCAGCTCACTCAGACAGAATAACTTAGCTAATCAGCCCCAGCATTTT.

This clone was seen just once. The rearrangement links TRBV6-1 to TRBJ2-1; perhaps TRBD1 as D (6 bases). CDR1 is MNHNS, CDR2 SASEGT, per germline. Trimming took off 5 bases at V and 8 bases at J, with 16 bases between the two ends. The CDR3 extends over 14 amino acids. The CDR3 here is CASSPGQGTDEQFF. The CDR3 region has the DNA TGTGCCAGCAGTCCGGGACAAGGGACCGATGAGCAGTTCTTC.

The rearrangement links TRBV5-4 to TRBJ2-5; weak D call: TRBD2 (6 bases). V lost 1 base and J lost 5, with 9 bases in between. Germline V gene data show CDR1 as SGHNT and CDR2 as YYREEE (reference sequence). The CDR3 has 13 amino acids. DNA of the CDR3: TGTGCCAGCAGCTTGCTCGCGGGGGAGACCCAGTACTTC. Residues: CASSLLAGETQYF.

This clone was found once. J is TRBJ1-2 and V is TRBV9; D gene unclear. The CDR3 is 16 residues long. The ends were cut back, 4 bases at V and 4 bases at J, with 20 bases in the middle. Germline-derived CDR1 and CDR2 are SGDLS and YYNGEE. The CDR3 reads CASSLLFSSGVYGYTF. CDR3 DNA: TGTGCCAGCAGCCTCCTTTTTTCCAGCGGGGTCTATGGCTACACCTTC. Combining the CDR3 with reference TRBV9 and TRBJ1-2 gives the whole variable domain DSGVTQTPKHLITATGQRVTLRCSPRSGDLSVYWYQQSLDQGLQFLIQYYNGEERAKGNILERFSAQQFPDLHSELNLSSLELGDSALYFCASSLLFSSGVYGYTFGSGTRLTVV.

V usage is TRBV6-1 and J usage is TRBJ2-2, with D uncertain. Germline-derived CDR1 and CDR2 are MNHNS and SASEGT. V was clipped by 8 bases and J by 1 base, with 11 bases between them. This CDR3 comprises 14 residues. The CDR3 DNA sequence: TGTGCCAGCGTCGACACCTGGAACACCGGGGAGCTGTTTTTT. Residues: CASVDTWNTGELFF.

This rearrangement joins TRBV5-1 to TRBJ1-2; TRBD1 might be the D (6 bases). The germline gives CDR1 SGHRS, CDR2 YFSETQ. The CDR3 sequence is 13 residues long. The V gene lost 2 bases and the J gene lost 7 bases, with 12 bases spanning the gap. The CDR3, as DNA: TGCGCCAGCAGCTTTAAGGGGGAAAGTGGCTACACCTTC. This gives the protein CASSFKGESGYTF.

J is TRBJ2-7 and V is TRBV11-3, with 7 positions matching TRBD2. V trimming: 1 base; J trimming: 5 bases; junction bases outside the gene matches: 8. This CDR3 region has 15 residues. Germline V CDR1 and CDR2: SGHNT, YENEEA. The CDR3 sequence is CASSLGRRETHEQYF. Here the CDR3 DNA reads TGTGCCAGCAGCTTAGGTCGGCGGGAGACCCACGAGCAGTACTTC.

This chain connects TRBV6-1 to TRBJ1-2; 9 bases align to TRBD1. Germline trimming cut 7 bases from V and 8 bases from J; bases unmatched to any gene: 5. This CDR3 contains 12 residues. Germline values: CDR1 MNHNS, CDR2 SASEGT. As DNA, the CDR3 is TGTGCCAGCACCAGGACAGGGGCCGGCTACACCTTC. Protein: CASTRTGAGYTF.

CDR3: CASSFRRLAGGYEQYF. The CDR3 nucleotides are TGTGCCAGCAGCTTCAGAAGACTAGCGGGGGGCTACGAGCAGTACTTC. This chain connects TRBV13 to TRBJ2-7, with 13 positions matching TRBD2. CDR3 length: 16 residues. J was trimmed by 3 bases and V by 3 bases; bases with no gene match: 5. Germline CDR1 PRHDT, CDR2 FYEKMQ (reference sequence).

The chain joins TRBV14 to TRBJ2-2; maybe TRBD2 (5 bases). V was pared by 3 bases and J by 1 base, with 6 bases between. In germline, CDR1 is SGHDN, CDR2 FVKESK. This CDR3 region has 14 residues. The CDR3 nucleotides read TGTGCCAGCAGCCATCGGGGGAACACCGGGGAGCTGTTTTTT. The encoded protein is CASSHRGNTGELFF. The full variable domain, in which reference TRBV14 and TRBJ2-2 provide the parts outside the CDR3, is EAGVTQFPSHSVIEKGQTVTLRCDPISGHDNLYWYRRVMGKEIKFLLHFVKESKQDESGMPNNRFLAERTGGTYSTLKVQPAELEDSGVYFCASSHRGNTGELFFGEGSRLTVL.